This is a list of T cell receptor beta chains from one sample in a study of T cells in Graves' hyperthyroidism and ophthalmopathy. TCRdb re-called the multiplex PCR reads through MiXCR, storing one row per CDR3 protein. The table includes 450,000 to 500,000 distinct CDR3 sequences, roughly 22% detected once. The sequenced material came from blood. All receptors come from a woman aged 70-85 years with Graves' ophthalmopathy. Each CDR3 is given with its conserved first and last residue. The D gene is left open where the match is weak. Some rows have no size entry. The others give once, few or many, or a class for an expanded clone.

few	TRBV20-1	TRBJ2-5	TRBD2	CSARALAVQETQYF	TGCAGTGCTAGGGCACTAGCGGTTCAAGAGACCCAGTACTTC
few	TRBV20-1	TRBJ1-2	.	CSARILARYSF	TGCAGTGCTAGGATTTTGGCGCGTTACTCCTTC
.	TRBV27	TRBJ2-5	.	CASRILVPETQYF	TGTGCCAGCAGGATACTAGTCCCAGAGACCCAGTACTTC
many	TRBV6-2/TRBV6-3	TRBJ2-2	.	CASSPAGNTGELFF	TGTGCCAGCAGCCCAGCGGGTAACACCGGGGAGCTGTTTTTT
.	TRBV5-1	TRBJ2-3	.	CASSLGHSAQYF	TGCGCCAGCAGCTTGGGACACTCGGCGCAGTATTTT
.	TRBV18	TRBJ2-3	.	CASSPKTSTDTQYF	TGTGCCAGCTCACCCAAGACTAGCACAGATACGCAGTATTTT
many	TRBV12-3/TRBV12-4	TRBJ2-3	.	CASKLQGGDTQYF	TGTGCCAGCAAATTACAGGGTGGAGATACGCAGTATTTT
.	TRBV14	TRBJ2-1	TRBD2	CASSQASSGYNEQFF	TGTGCCAGCAGCCAAGCGTCTAGCGGGTACAATGAGCAGTTCTTC
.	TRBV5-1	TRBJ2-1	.	CASSYQGNEQFF	TGCGCCAGCAGCTATCAGGGGAATGAGCAGTTCTTC
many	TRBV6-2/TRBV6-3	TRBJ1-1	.	CASSYEGKGNTEAFF	TGTGCCAGCAGTTACGAGGGGAAGGGGAACACTGAAGCTTTCTTT
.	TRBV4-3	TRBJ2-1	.	CASSQGNLHEQFF	TGCGCCAGCAGCCAAGGCAACCTCCATGAGCAGTTCTTC
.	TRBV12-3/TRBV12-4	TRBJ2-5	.	CASSPGQIQQTQYF	TGTGCCAGCAGCCCGGGACAAATACAACAGACCCAGTACTTC
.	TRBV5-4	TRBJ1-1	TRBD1	CASSWGLGQGPSEASF	TGTGCCAGCAGCTGGGGCCTGGGACAGGGCCCATCCGAAGCTTCCTTT
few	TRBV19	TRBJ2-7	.	CASSIRRTEGLNYEQYF	TGTGCCAGTAGTATCAGGAGGACGGAGGGACTGAACTACGAGCAGTACTTC
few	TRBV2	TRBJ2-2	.	CASSVERQNTGELFF	TGTGCCAGCAGTGTAGAGAGACAAAACACCGGGGAGCTGTTTTTT
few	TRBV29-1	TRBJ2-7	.	CSSRDGDYEQYF	TGCAGCTCGCGGGACGGAGACTACGAGCAGTACTTC
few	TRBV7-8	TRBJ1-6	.	CASSFRGSPLHF	TGTGCCAGCAGCTTCAGGGGTTCACCCCTCCACTTT
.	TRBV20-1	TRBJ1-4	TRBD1	CSVPDRDKWEKLFF	TGCAGTGTACCGGACAGGGATAAGTGGGAAAAACTGTTTTTT
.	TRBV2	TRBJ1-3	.	CANRLSSGNTIYF	TGTGCCAACCGGTTGAGCTCTGGAAACACCATATATTTT
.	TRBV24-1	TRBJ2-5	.	CATSGERAQETQYF	TGTGCCACCTCCGGGGAGAGGGCCCAAGAGACCCAGTACTTC
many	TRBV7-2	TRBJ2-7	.	CASSLAAGTYYEQYF	TGTGCCAGCAGCTTAGCGGCGGGGACCTACTACGAGCAGTACTTC
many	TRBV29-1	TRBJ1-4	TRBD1	CSVDEGADKLFF	TGCAGCGTTGATGAGGGGGCTGACAAACTGTTTTTT
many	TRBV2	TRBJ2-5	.	CASSAESPETQYF	TGTGCCAGCAGTGCTGAGTCTCCAGAGACCCAGTACTTC
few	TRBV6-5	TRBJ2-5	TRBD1	CASSLQGVGQYF	TGTGCCAGCAGTCTACAGGGGGTAGGACAGTACTTC
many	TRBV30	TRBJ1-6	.	CAWSVEGNSPLHF	TGTGCCTGGAGTGTGGAGGGGAATTCACCCCTCCACTTT
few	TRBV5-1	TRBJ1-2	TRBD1	CASSLGTGGDRYGYTF	TGCGCCAGCAGCTTGGGGACAGGGGGCGATCGCTATGGCTACACCTTC
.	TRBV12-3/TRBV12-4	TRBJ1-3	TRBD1	CASSSPGGTASGNTIYF	TGTGCCAGCAGTTCCCCAGGGGGTACCGCCTCTGGAAACACCATATATTTT
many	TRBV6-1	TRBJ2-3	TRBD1	CASSHPGGGTDTQYF	TGTGCCAGCAGCCACCCAGGGGGCGGCACAGATACGCAGTATTTT
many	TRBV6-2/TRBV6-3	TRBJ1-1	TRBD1	CASSYLTGGLDTEAFF	TGTGCCAGCAGTTACCTTACAGGGGGCCTGGACACTGAAGCTTTCTTT
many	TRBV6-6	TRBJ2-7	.	CASSYSGRKGYEQYF	TGTGCCAGCAGTTACTCGGGCAGAAAAGGTTACGAGCAGTACTTC
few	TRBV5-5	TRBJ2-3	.	CASSFTAKSTDTQYF	TGTGCCAGCAGCTTCACGGCCAAGAGCACAGATACGCAGTATTTT